This passage covers 19 T cell receptor beta chains from one sample sequenced in a study of cytomegalovirus exposure and HLA in healthy donors. Both 60 Vbeta primers and 13 Jbeta primers went into the PCR. The assay was immunoSEQ multiplex PCR, and TCRdb's table has in-frame clones only and misses some. The data show approximately 100,000 clones, with more than 65% seen just once and 7.5% to 9.5% held by the top ten. The source material was PBMCs. The receptors stem from a human donor in good health.

The chain has TRBV5-1 and TRBJ2-1; 7 nucleotides align to TRBD2. The CDR3 runs to 16 residues. The junction had 5 bases not matched to a gene; V was cut back by 0 bases and J by 2 bases. Per germline, CDR1 SGHRS and CDR2 YFSETQ. The CDR3 coding sequence is TGCGCCAGCAGCTTGGTTGGCGGGAGCCCCTACAATGAGCAGTTCTTC. Translated: CASSLVGGSPYNEQFF.

V gene TRBV7-6 combines with J gene TRBJ1-1; D is undetermined. Trimming took 1 base from V and 1 from J, leaving 4 bases between them. The CDR3 is 13 residues long. In germline, CDR1 is SGHVS, CDR2 FNYEAQ. The DNA of the CDR3 is TGTGCCAGCAGCTTAGGGGCGAACACTGAAGCTTTCTTT. Its translation is CASSLGANTEAFF.

The rearrangement joins TRBV11-2 to TRBJ2-2; tentative D call: TRBD1 (5 bases). V was trimmed by 1 base and J by 0 bases, leaving 9 bases between them. Per germline, CDR1 SGHAT and CDR2 FQNNGV. The CDR3 extends over 16 amino acids. The CDR3 loop is CASSLGHRTNTGELFF. The CDR3 coding sequence is TGTGCCAGCAGCTTAGGGCACAGGACGAACACCGGGGAGCTGTTTTTT.

The CDR3 loop reads CASSFRDSVTDTQYF. The CDR3 nucleotides are TGTGCCAGCAGCTTCAGGGACTCAGTCACAGATACGCAGTATTTT. The rearrangement uses TRBV7-9 and TRBJ2-3; tentatively, D is TRBD2 (6 bases). V shed 3 bases and J shed 2 bases, with 12 bases lying between them. Germline V CDR1 and CDR2: SEHNR, FQNEAQ (reference sequence). The CDR3 spans 15 residues.

The chain is built from TRBV10-3 and TRBJ1-5; D is possibly TRBD1 (6 bases). There are 15 residues in the CDR3. From germline, CDR1 is ENHRY and CDR2 SYGVKD. V gave up 2 bases and J gave up 1 base, with 9 bases separating them. CDR3 sequence: CAISETTGSNQPQHF. The CDR3 DNA reads as TGTGCCATCAGTGAGACCACAGGGAGCAATCAGCCCCAGCATTTT.

The chain joins TRBV5-6 to TRBJ2-1, with TRBD1 identical over 8 bases. Germline CDR1 reads SGHDT; CDR2 reads YYEEEE. The CDR3 length is 15 residues. V lost 6 bases to trimming and J lost 10 bases; unmatched junction nucleotides: 15. The CDR3 loop reads CASTLRQGASGEQFF. CDR3 bases: TGTGCCAGCACCCTGAGGCAGGGGGCATCTGGAGAGCAGTTCTTC.

This chain uses TRBV28 with TRBJ2-3, with 14 bases that match TRBD2. The germline CDR1 and CDR2 sequences are MDHEN and SYDVKM. The trim removed 5 bases at V and 2 bases at J, leaving 15 bases unmatched. The CDR3 spans 20 residues. The CDR3 protein is CASSTALRLAGGQHTDTQYF. The CDR3 region has the DNA TGTGCCAGCAGTACCGCGCTACGACTAGCGGGGGGGCAACACACAGATACGCAGTATTTT. Filled out from reference TRBV28 and TRBJ2-3, the complete variable domain reads DVKVTQSSRYLVKRTGEKVFLECVQDMDHENMFWYRQDPGLGLRLIYFSYDVKMKEKGDIPEGYSVSREKKERFSLILESASTNQTSMYLCASSTALRLAGGQHTDTQYFGPGTRLTVL.

The chain links TRBV4-3 to TRBJ1-1, with TRBD1 identical over 7 bases. The V segment lost 4 bases and the J segment 3 bases; nucleotides outside the gene matches: 5. The CDR3 runs to 14 residues. Germline V gene sequence: CDR1 LGHNA, CDR2 YSLEER. CDR3 bases: TGCGCCAGCAGCCCTTCAGGGGGATACACTGAAGCTTTCTTT. Protein product: CASSPSGGYTEAFF.

The chain links TRBV5-4 to TRBJ1-3, with D possibly matching TRBD1 (6 bases). Germline CDR1 reads SGHNT; CDR2 reads YYREEE (reference sequence). The ends were cut back, 3 bases at V and 2 bases at J, with 12 bases in the middle. This CDR3 region has 15 residues. CDR3 bases: TGTGCCAGCAGCTCGCAGGGGTATGCTGGAAACACCATATATTTT. Translated: CASSSQGYAGNTIYF.

This sequence joins TRBV6-6 and TRBJ1-1, with 7 nucleotides matching TRBD1. This CDR3 comprises 15 residues. Looked up from germline, CDR1 is MNHNY and CDR2 is SVGAGI (reference sequence). Unmatched junction bases numbered 9, after V lost 4 bases and J lost 4 bases. The CDR3 here is CASSSPEGAGTEAFF. CDR3 in DNA: TGTGCCAGCAGTTCCCCCGAGGGGGCGGGCACTGAAGCTTTCTTT.

This chain connects TRBV7-2 to TRBJ2-7; 9 bases match TRBD1. CDR3 size: 15 residues. Germline V gene lookup returns CDR1 SGHTA and CDR2 FQGNSA. Trimming removed 2 bases from V and 3 bases from J; junction bases left unmatched: 5. The CDR3 here is CASSLRDRVIYEQYF. CDR3 nucleotides: TGTGCCAGCAGCTTACGGGACAGGGTCATCTACGAGCAGTACTTC.

On this clone itself: The germline gene is not matched at one end of the junction; a read error may be the cause. At the DNA level, this CDR3 is encoded by other sequences in the same sample as well. V gene TRBV7-2 combines with J gene TRBJ2-7, with TRBD2 matching over 12 bases. The CDR3 contains 17 residues. Germline CDR1 SGHTA, CDR2 FQGNSA. The DNA of the CDR3 is TGTGCCAGCAGCTTACGAGAGACTAGCGGGAGATCCTATGAGCAGTACTTC. Protein: CASSLRETSGRSYEQYF.

The genes are TRBV6-6 and TRBJ2-7, with TRBD2 matching over 8 bases. The CDR3 is made up of 16 amino acids. Losses at the gene ends were 0 bases for V and 4 bases for J; bases not matched to a gene: 8. The germline CDR1 and CDR2 sequences are MNHNY and SVGAGI (reference sequence). The CDR3: CASSYSIQRGLYEQYF. CDR3 coding DNA: TGTGCCAGCAGTTACTCGATACAGCGGGGGCTATACGAGCAGTACTTC.

The CDR3: CASNNPDRDNSPLHF. CDR3 bases: TGTGCCAGCAACAACCCTGACAGGGATAATTCACCCCTCCACTTT. V and J are TRBV7-9 and TRBJ1-6; 7 positions match TRBD1. Germline assignment: CDR1 SEHNR and CDR2 FQNEAQ (reference sequence). Trimming cost V 7 bases and J 5 bases; bases outside gene matches: 8. The CDR3 covers 15 residues.

The rearrangement links TRBV9 to TRBJ2-7; 10 bases align to TRBD1. This CDR3 has 14 residues. Germline V gives CDR1 SGDLS, CDR2 YYNGEE. V lost 0 bases to trimming and J lost 3 bases; unmatched junction nucleotides: 0. The CDR3, as DNA: TGTGCCAGCAGCGTAGGGGACAGGGGCTACGAGCAGTACTTC. Amino acid sequence: CASSVGDRGYEQYF.

The V call is TRBV13, the J call TRBJ1-1; weak D call: TRBD1 (6 bases). Trimming took off 4 bases at V and 2 bases at J, with 11 bases between the two ends. Per the germline V gene, CDR1 is PRHDT and CDR2 is FYEKMQ (reference sequence). The CDR3 has 14 residues. CDR3: CASSSNRDNTEAFF. The CDR3, as DNA: TGTGCCAGCAGCTCTAACAGGGACAACACTGAAGCTTTCTTT.

The chain couples TRBV27 to TRBJ1-2, with 10 bases identical to TRBD1. Per germline, CDR1 MNHEY and CDR2 SMNVEV (reference sequence). The J segment lost 4 bases and the V segment lost 5 bases, leaving 7 bases of the junction unmatched. This CDR3 region has 15 residues. The CDR3 protein is CASSTWDRGAYGYTF. CDR3 bases: TGTGCCAGCAGTACGTGGGACAGGGGAGCCTATGGCTACACCTTC.

The chain carries TRBV5-8 and TRBJ2-1, with TRBD1 matching 8 bases. The junction had 12 bases not matched to a gene; V was cut back by 2 bases and J by 8 bases. Germline V gives CDR1 SGHTS, CDR2 YDEGEE. The CDR3 is 16 residues long. In nucleotides, the CDR3 is TGTGCCAGCAGCTTTGGTGGACAGGGAGTTTTGGATGAGCAGTTCTTC. Translated: CASSFGGQGVLDEQFF.

The chain carries TRBV2 and TRBJ2-2, with TRBD1 matching over 7 bases. V lost 6 bases, J lost 6 bases, and 13 bases stayed unmatched. The germline gives CDR1 SNHLY, CDR2 FYNNEI. This CDR3 has 16 amino acids. The CDR3 loop is CASRHPEGQLAGELFF. The CDR3 DNA reads TGTGCCAGCAGACACCCAGAGGGACAGTTGGCCGGGGAGCTGTTTTTT.